Presented here are 6 T cell receptor beta chains from one specimen sequenced in a study of cytomegalovirus exposure and HLA in healthy donors. PCR amplification relied on 60 Vbeta primers (plus 13 Jbeta primers). Here immunoSEQ multiplex PCR was the method, and the copy in TCRdb shows in-frame clones only, minus some. The sample holds 150,000 to 200,000 clones, roughly 73% seen once. Material: PBMCs. The source is a woman between 35 and 50 years old in good health and CMV-seropositive.

The V and J genes are TRBV28 and TRBJ2-7; D might be TRBD1 (6 bases). Trimming stripped 5 bases from V and 4 bases from J, with 18 bases between. The germline CDR1 and CDR2 sequences are MDHEN and SYDVKM. The CDR3 length is 15 residues. The CDR3 DNA follows: TGTGCCAGCAGTGCCACCGGGACACTCAAATACGAGCAGTACTTC. Its translation is CASSATGTLKYEQYF.

The chain employs TRBV28 and TRBJ1-1; the match to TRBD1 covers 9 bases. The CDR3 is 16 residues long. Germline values: CDR1 MDHEN, CDR2 SYDVKM. Trimming cost V 3 bases and J 5 bases; bases outside gene matches: 10. The CDR3 DNA sequence: TGTGCCAGCAGTTTGAGGACAGGGGCCCGGAGTACTGAAGCTTTCTTT. It specifies CASSLRTGARSTEAFF.

The chain uses TRBV28 and TRBJ1-3; D is unclear. The CDR3 runs 16 residues. CDR1 is MDHEN, CDR2 SYDVKM, per germline. The V and J ends lost 0 bases and 0 bases respectively, with 9 bases between them. In DNA form, the CDR3 reads TGTGCCAGCAGTTTATGGTCAGGCCACTCTGGAAACACCATATATTTT. Translating gives CASSLWSGHSGNTIYF.

This chain links TRBV28 with TRBJ2-3, with TRBD2 identical over 7 bases. The germline V gene has CDR1 MDHEN and CDR2 SYDVKM. CDR3 length: 15 amino acids. Trimming removed 8 bases from V and 0 bases from J; junction bases left unmatched: 8. The CDR3 loop is CASPPSGYSTDTQYF. The CDR3 coding sequence is TGTGCCAGCCCGCCTAGCGGCTATAGCACAGATACGCAGTATTTT.

A remark on this clone: Since the CDR3 does not end with the conserved phenylalanine or tryptophan, this likely comes from a read error. The chain is built from TRBV30 and TRBJ1-1; D not resolved. This CDR3 has 14 residues. V was shortened by 0 bases and J by 5 bases, with 13 bases between the two germline ends. Germline V gene lookup returns CDR1 GTSNPN and CDR2 SVGIG (reference sequence). The CDR3 DNA reads as TGTGCCTGGAGTGTATTAGCCCCCTTTACTGAAGCTTTCTCT. Translated, it gives CAWSVLAPFTEAFS.

J is TRBJ2-7 and V is TRBV7-8, with 7 bases lining up with TRBD1. V dropped 5 bases and J dropped 6; count of bases not matched to a gene: 16. The germline V gene encodes CDR1 SGHVS and CDR2 FQNEAQ. There are 16 residues in the CDR3. This CDR3 is CASSTGQVPRGGEQYF. The CDR3 nucleotides read TGTGCCAGCAGCACCGGACAGGTTCCGCGAGGGGGCGAGCAGTACTTC.